This T cell receptor beta chain was profiled in a study of neurological immune-mediated disorders. This clonotype was picked up many times. What it binds is not known. MiXCR was run by TCRdb on the 5' RACE reads, yielding one entry per CDR3 protein. The table includes some 100,000 distinct CDR3 sequences, around 13% detected once. CDR3 size: 16 residues. Germline CDR1 SGHRS, CDR2 YFSETQ. Trimming removed 0 bases from V and 2 bases from J; junction bases left unmatched: 3. As to time point: longitudinal time-point 2. Study outcomes and limitations: The most TCR clonal expansion was seen in HTLV-1-associated myelopathy, whereas the least was seen in multiple sclerosis, below the level in healthy controls.

The clonotype was recovered from a female donor with HTLV-1-associated myelopathy (HAM/TSP). Input material: PBMCs. The chain employs TRBV5-1 and TRBJ2-3; the match to TRBD2 covers 10 bases. The CDR3 DNA is TGCGCCAGCAGCTTGGGTAGCGGGGGGTACACAGATACGCAGTATTTT. Its translation is CASSLGSGGYTDTQYF.